These 26 T cell receptor beta chains were sequenced from one sample in a study of T cell responses to AZD1222 COVID-19 vaccine. The method was immunoSEQ multiplex PCR; TCRdb's version includes in-frame clones alone and lacks a portion of them. The repertoire holds 95,000 to 150,000 clones, with roughly nine tenths as singletons. The specimen was peripheral blood, collected on day 0 of AZD1222 vaccination. Source of these receptors: an adult in good health.

V and J are TRBV4-1 and TRBJ2-7; no clear D gene. The CDR3 spans 15 residues. V was clipped by 4 bases and J by 0 bases, with 13 bases between them. Germline values: CDR1 MGHRA, CDR2 YSYEKL. CDR3 protein: CASSPLGGSSYEQYF. The CDR3 bases are TGCGCCAGCAGCCCACTTGGCGGTAGCTCCTACGAGCAGTACTTC.

V is TRBV24-1 and J is TRBJ1-5; D is unresolved. This CDR3 comprises 14 residues. V was trimmed by 4 bases and J by 0 bases, leaving 6 bases between them. Per the germline V gene, CDR1 is KGHDR and CDR2 is SFDVKD. The CDR3 loop reads CATSETHSNQPQHF. The CDR3 nucleotides read TGTGCCACCAGTGAAACACATAGCAATCAGCCCCAGCATTTT.

This chain links TRBV7-9 with TRBJ1-1; weak D call: TRBD1 (6 bases). CDR1 and CDR2 from the germline V gene are SEHNR and FQNEAQ (reference sequence). The V gene lost 3 bases and the J gene lost 8 bases, with 10 bases spanning the gap. This CDR3 comprises 12 residues. DNA of the CDR3: TGTGCCAGCAGCTTCCTTACAGGGGAAGCTTTCTTT. Encoded protein: CASSFLTGEAFF.

This chain uses TRBV5-1 with TRBJ2-7; TRBD2 matches 10 bases. Germline trimming cut 0 bases from V and 7 bases from J; bases unmatched to any gene: 10. This CDR3 has 16 amino acids. Germline lookup yields CDR1 SGHRS and CDR2 YFSETQ. CDR3 in amino acids: CASSLASSGRASEQYF. CDR3 nucleotides: TGCGCCAGCAGCTTGGCCTCTAGCGGGAGAGCGAGTGAGCAGTACTTC.

The chain has TRBV9 and TRBJ2-3; perhaps D is TRBD1 or TRBD2 (5 bases each). Germline-derived CDR1 and CDR2 are SGDLS and YYNGEE. Between the trimmed V and J ends, which lost 1 base and 2 bases, there was a span of 14 bases. This CDR3 region has 16 residues. The CDR3 loop is CASSVHGGSDTDTQYF. CDR3 nucleotides: TGTGCCAGCAGCGTACATGGGGGATCTGACACAGATACGCAGTATTTT.

The chain uses TRBV9 and TRBJ1-2; D uncertain. This CDR3 has 14 amino acids. V was cut by 1 base and J by 6 bases, with 13 bases left in between. CDR1 is SGDLS and CDR2 is YYNGEE in the germline V gene. CDR3 loop: CASSVPGLRDGYTF. In nucleotides, the CDR3 is TGTGCCAGCAGCGTACCAGGACTTCGTGATGGCTACACCTTC.

Notes on this clone: Other DNA sequences within the sample encode an identical CDR3. This sequence joins TRBV5-1 and TRBJ2-1, with D possibly TRBD2 on 6 matching bases. Trimming took off 8 bases at V and 4 bases at J, with 19 bases between the two ends. The CDR3 loop spans 15 amino acids. In germline, CDR1 is SGHRS, CDR2 YFSETQ. The CDR3 sequence: CASFVAGTGYNEQFF. Here the CDR3 DNA reads TGCGCCAGTTTTGTGGCGGGAACCGGGTACAATGAGCAGTTCTTC. The whole variable domain, filled in from reference TRBV5-1 and TRBJ2-1, reads KAGVTQTPRYLIKTRGQQVTLSCSPISGHRSVSWYQQTPGQGLQFLFEYFSETQRNKGNFPGRFSGRQFSNSRSEMNVSTLELGDSALYLCASFVAGTGYNEQFFGPGTRLTVL.

This clone was counted a single time. V usage is TRBV14 and J usage is TRBJ1-4; TRBD1 is a possible D gene (6 bases). Germline lookup yields CDR1 SGHDN and CDR2 FVKESK. Trimming took off 3 bases at V and 2 bases at J, with 16 bases between the two ends. The length of the CDR3 is 17 residues. The CDR3 reads CASSQPTGYRTNEKLFF. The CDR3, as DNA: TGTGCCAGCAGCCAGCCAACAGGGTATCGCACTAATGAAAAACTGTTTTTT.

This chain links TRBV27 with TRBJ1-5, with 8 positions matching TRBD1. Unmatched junction bases numbered 6, after V lost 5 bases and J lost 6 bases. Germline assignment: CDR1 MNHEY and CDR2 SMNVEV (reference sequence). This CDR3 has 14 residues. CDR3 loop: CASSPRQGTQPQHF. The CDR3 DNA reads TGTGCCAGCAGTCCTCGACAGGGGACTCAGCCCCAGCATTTT.

The chain employs TRBV5-8 and TRBJ2-4; D may be TRBD1 or TRBD2 (5 bases each). Germline assignment: CDR1 SGHTS and CDR2 YDEGEE. V was shortened by 8 bases and J by 5 bases, with 14 bases between the two germline ends. The CDR3 length is 13 residues. CDR3 sequence: CASLRDLENIQYF. For the CDR3, the DNA is TGTGCCAGTCTCCGGGACCTTGAAAACATTCAGTACTTC.

The chain uses TRBV2 and TRBJ2-7; tentative D call: TRBD2 (5 bases). The CDR3 runs to 12 residues. Germline CDR1 is SNHLY and CDR2 is FYNNEI. Trimming took 8 bases from V and 4 from J, leaving 12 bases between them. This CDR3 reads CASRTQSYEQYF. The CDR3 nucleotides are TGTGCCAGCCGGACTCAATCTTACGAGCAGTACTTC.

This rearrangement joins TRBV7-9 to TRBJ2-1; D not certain. V lost 5 bases and J lost 4, with 9 bases in between. This CDR3 spans 13 amino acids. Germline V CDR1 and CDR2: SEHNR, FQNEAQ (reference sequence). CDR3 region: CASSQVGYNEQFF. The CDR3 DNA follows: TGTGCCAGCAGCCAGGTTGGGTACAATGAGCAGTTCTTC. Supplemented by reference TRBV7-9 and TRBJ2-1, the full variable domain reads DTGVSQNPRHKITKRGQNVTFRCDPISEHNRLYWYRQTLGQGPEFLTYFQNEAQLEKSRLLSDRFSAERPKGSFSTLEIQRTEQGDSAMYLCASSQVGYNEQFFGPGTRLTVL.

The V and J genes are TRBV11-2 and TRBJ1-2; 10 bases are a match to TRBD1. CDR3 length equals 15 residues. Trimming cost V 2 bases and J 8 bases; bases outside gene matches: 8. Germline V lookup: CDR1 SGHAT, CDR2 FQNNGV. CDR3 protein: CASSLLGQGPEGYTF. CDR3 DNA: TGTGCCAGCAGCTTATTGGGACAGGGGCCAGAGGGCTACACCTTC.

This clone has a single count. CDR3 region: CASSPRETSAYNEQFF. The CDR3 coding sequence is TGTGCCAGCAGCCCCCGAGAGACTAGCGCTTACAATGAGCAGTTCTTC. V is TRBV9 and J is TRBJ2-1; 8 positions agree with TRBD2. The V and J ends lost 4 bases and 4 bases, in that order; junction bases with no gene match: 10. The CDR3 covers 16 residues. CDR1 SGDLS and CDR2 YYNGEE come from the germline V gene.

The chain carries TRBV6-4 and TRBJ1-6; 10 bases are a match to TRBD1. V dropped 5 bases and J dropped 0; count of bases not matched to a gene: 13. The CDR3 runs 20 residues. The germline gives CDR1 MRHNA, CDR2 SNTAGT. Written as DNA, the CDR3 is TGTGCCAGCAGTAAAACCCCGCCGGGACAGGGGAGCTCCTATAATTCACCCCTCCACTTT. Translation gives CASSKTPPGQGSSYNSPLHF.

The chain has TRBV18 and TRBJ2-2; TRBD2 aligns across 7 bases. This CDR3 is built from 15 residues. Germline V gene lookup returns CDR1 KGHSH and CDR2 LQKENI. With 2 bases clipped from V and 1 base from J, the junction kept 1 base outside the gene matches. The CDR3 DNA reads TGTGCCAGCTCACCAGCTAGCGGGAACACCGGGGAGCTGTTTTTT. Translated: CASSPASGNTGELFF.

A remark on this clone: One end of the junction varies from germline; a read error may be responsible. The chain links TRBV18 to TRBJ1-3; D uncertain. Germline values: CDR1 KGHSH, CDR2 LQKENI. This CDR3 contains 15 residues. The DNA of the CDR3 is TGTGCCAGCTCATCACCACCTCTAGGGGGAAACACCATATATTTT. As protein: CASSSPPLGGNTIYF. Complete variable domain (other parts from reference TRBV18 and TRBJ1-3): NAGVMQNPRHLVRRRGQEARLRCSPMKGHSHVYWYRQLPEEGLKFMVYLQKENIIDESGMPKERFSAEFPKEGPSILRIQQVVRGDSAAYFCASSSPPLGGNTIYFGEGSWLTVV.

The chain joins TRBV30 to TRBJ1-1; D gene unclear. In germline, CDR1 is GTSNPN, CDR2 SVGIG (reference sequence). V lost 3 bases and J 0 bases, leaving 5 bases between the germline ends. The CDR3 is 12 residues long. CDR3 coding DNA: TGTGCCTGGAGGGGATTGAACACTGAAGCTTTCTTT. Translated, it gives CAWRGLNTEAFF.

The genes are TRBV6-5 and TRBJ2-1; 7 bases agree with TRBD1. This CDR3 spans 11 amino acids. Germline V gene sequence: CDR1 MNHEY, CDR2 SVGAGI. DNA for the CDR3: TGTGCAGTTACAGGGGTCAATGAGCAGTTCTTC. Its translation is CAVTGVNEQFF.

The chain links TRBV5-8 to TRBJ2-3, with unresolved D. CDR1 and CDR2 from the germline V gene are SGHTS and YDEGEE. With 0 bases removed from V and 3 bases from J, the gap between germline ends came to 5 bases. The CDR3 runs to 13 residues. The chain's CDR3 is CASSLVGTDTQYF. In DNA form, the CDR3 reads TGTGCCAGCAGCTTGGTGGGGACAGATACGCAGTATTTT.

The genes are TRBV5-6 and TRBJ2-5; 10 nucleotides line up with TRBD1. The length of the CDR3 is 16 residues. Trimming took 4 bases from V and 5 from J; bases not matched to a gene: 11. In germline, CDR1 is SGHDT, CDR2 YYEEEE. In nucleotides, the CDR3 is TGTGCCAGCAGCCTGGTTGGGACAGGGGATAGGGAGACCCAGTACTTC. Amino acid sequence: CASSLVGTGDRETQYF.

The chain links TRBV7-9 to TRBJ1-2, with D unresolved. The length of the CDR3 is 14 residues. V lost 5 bases and J lost 2, with 12 bases in between. Germline V gene lookup returns CDR1 SEHNR and CDR2 FQNEAQ (reference sequence). The DNA for the CDR3 is TGTGCCAGCAGCCCTCCCCAAGGAAACTATGGCTACACCTTC. This codes for CASSPPQGNYGYTF.

The gene calls are TRBV24-1 and TRBJ1-1; TRBD1 matches at 8 bases. This CDR3 comprises 15 residues. Germline V gene sequence: CDR1 KGHDR, CDR2 SFDVKD. Germline trimming cut 5 bases from V and 3 bases from J; bases unmatched to any gene: 7. The CDR3 here is CATSAATGADTEAFF. As DNA, the CDR3 is TGTGCCACCAGTGCCGCGACAGGGGCCGACACTGAAGCTTTCTTT.

The V gene is TRBV7-9, the J gene TRBJ1-5, with 7 bases matching TRBD1. CDR3 size: 15 residues. The junction had 8 bases not matched to a gene; V was cut back by 5 bases and J by 4 bases. The germline V gene has CDR1 SEHNR and CDR2 FQNEAQ (reference sequence). The CDR3 is CASSPRGQINQPQHF. The CDR3 DNA reads as TGTGCCAGCAGCCCCCGGGGACAGATTAATCAGCCCCAGCATTTT. The full variable domain, with the rest looked up from reference TRBV7-9 and TRBJ1-5, is DTGVSQNPRHKITKRGQNVTFRCDPISEHNRLYWYRQTLGQGPEFLTYFQNEAQLEKSRLLSDRFSAERPKGSFSTLEIQRTEQGDSAMYLCASSPRGQINQPQHFGDGTRLSIL.

The chain employs TRBV5-1 and TRBJ2-7; TRBD1 is a possible D gene (6 bases). The CDR3 is made up of 14 amino acids. Trimming took off 5 bases at V and 6 bases at J, with 18 bases between the two ends. CDR1 is SGHRS, CDR2 YFSETQ, per germline. The CDR3 reads CASSQTAIGGEQYF. CDR3 nucleotides: TGCGCCAGCAGTCAGACTGCTATAGGGGGCGAGCAGTACTTC. Using reference TRBV5-1 and TRBJ2-7 for the parts outside the CDR3, the full variable domain is KAGVTQTPRYLIKTRGQQVTLSCSPISGHRSVSWYQQTPGQGLQFLFEYFSETQRNKGNFPGRFSGRQFSNSRSEMNVSTLELGDSALYLCASSQTAIGGEQYFGPGTRLTVT.

The rearrangement uses TRBV6-4 and TRBJ2-3, with TRBD2 matching over 8 bases. V shed 2 bases, J shed 6 bases, and the junction held 4 bases outside the gene matches. The CDR3 has 14 residues. Germline assignment: CDR1 MRHNA and CDR2 SNTAGT. The DNA for the CDR3 is TGTGCCAGCAGTGACCGGGGGGGCGCGGATACGCAGTATTTT. It is translated as CASSDRGGADTQYF.